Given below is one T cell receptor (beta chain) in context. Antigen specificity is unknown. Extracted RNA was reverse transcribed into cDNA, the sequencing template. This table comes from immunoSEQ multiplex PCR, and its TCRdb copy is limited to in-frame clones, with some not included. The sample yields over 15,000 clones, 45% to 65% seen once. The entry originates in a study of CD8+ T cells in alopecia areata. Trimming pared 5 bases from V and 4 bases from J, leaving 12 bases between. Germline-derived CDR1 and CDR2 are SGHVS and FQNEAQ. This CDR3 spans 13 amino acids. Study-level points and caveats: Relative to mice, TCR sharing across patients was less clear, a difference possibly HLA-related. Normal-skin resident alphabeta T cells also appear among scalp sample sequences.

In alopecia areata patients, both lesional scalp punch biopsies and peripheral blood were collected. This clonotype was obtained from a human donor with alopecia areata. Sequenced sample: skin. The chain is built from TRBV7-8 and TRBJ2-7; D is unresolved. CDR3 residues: CASSGPPDYEQYF. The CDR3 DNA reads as TGTGCCAGCAGCGGACCACCTGATTACGAGCAGTACTTC.